Below are 26 T cell receptor beta chains sequenced from a single sample in a study of molecular identifiers for immune sequencing clone quantification. TCRdb independently ran MiXCR on the PCR reads; one entry per CDR3 protein. The sample holds about 35,000 distinct CDR3 sequences; about 18% are singletons and the top ten take about 6.2%. The sample taken for sequencing was naive CD8+ T cells from blood, with Jurkat cell RNA spiked in. Regarding subset: FACS-sorted CD8+CD4-CCR7+CD45RA+ naive T cells. The receptors were sampled from a human donor in good health. Some libraries in this study had Jurkat cell RNA spiked in.

This clonotype was seen ten or more times. The chain recombines TRBV29-1 with TRBJ2-1, with 10 bases identical to TRBD2. Germline loops: CDR1 SQVTM, CDR2 ANQGSEA. The CDR3 is 16 amino acids. V dropped 0 bases and J dropped 2; count of bases not matched to a gene: 4. In DNA form, the CDR3 reads TGCAGCGTTGAAGATAGGAGCGGGAGGGCCTACAATGAGCAGTTCTTC. This gives the protein CSVEDRSGRAYNEQFF.

This clonotype was observed many times. The chain couples TRBV12-3 or TRBV12-4 to TRBJ1-3; maybe TRBD1 (5 bases). CDR3 length: 16 amino acids. V was pared by 7 bases and J by 0 bases, with 16 bases between. This CDR3 reads CASTWGSGSSGNTIYF. The CDR3 DNA reads as TGTGCCAGCACTTGGGGCAGTGGATCCTCTGGAAACACCATATATTTT.

This clonotype was counted many times. The genes are TRBV19 and TRBJ2-2; perhaps D is TRBD1 or TRBD2 (5 bases each). Trimming stripped 5 bases from V and 6 bases from J, with 16 bases between. CDR1 and CDR2 (germline): LNHDA, SQIVND (reference sequence). CDR3 length: 15 amino acids. CDR3 nucleotide sequence: TGTGCCAGTAGTCCCCAGTTGAGGGGAGCCGGGGAGCTGTTTTTT. Its protein product is CASSPQLRGAGELFF.

This clonotype was counted many times. This chain connects TRBV12-3 or TRBV12-4 to TRBJ2-5; 8 nucleotides match TRBD2. The junction had 9 bases not matched to a gene; V was cut back by 6 bases and J by 3 bases. This CDR3 spans 15 amino acids. Here the CDR3 reads CASRIEGLAEETQYF. The CDR3, as DNA: TGTGCCAGCAGAATCGAAGGACTAGCAGAAGAGACCCAGTACTTC.

The table lists this clonotype with many counts. The chain employs TRBV4-1 and TRBJ2-7; no reliable D call. Trimming stripped 4 bases from V and 3 bases from J, with 13 bases between. The CDR3 is made up of 14 amino acids. Germline V gene lookup returns CDR1 MGHRA and CDR2 YSYEKL. DNA for the CDR3: TGCGCCAGCAGCCCAACGTATCGGGTCTACGAGCAGTACTTC. This translates into CASSPTYRVYEQYF.

In its sample, this clonotype was seen many times. This chain uses TRBV4-2 with TRBJ2-7, with 12 positions matching TRBD1. Germline CDR1 LGHNA, CDR2 YNFKEQ. The CDR3 covers 16 residues. J was trimmed by 6 bases and V by 0 bases; bases with no gene match: 6. Here the CDR3 reads CASSQDGGTGGSEQYF. CDR3 in DNA: TGTGCCAGCAGCCAAGACGGGGGGACAGGGGGCAGCGAGCAGTACTTC.

Comment on this clonotype: It may be a read error: a sequence one base away is much more abundant. V is TRBV13 and J is TRBJ2-5; TRBD1 agrees at 9 bases. This CDR3 contains 16 residues. CDR1 is PRHDT, CDR2 FYEKMQ, per germline (reference sequence). The CDR3 sequence is CANSPARQGDQETQYF. CDR3 coding DNA: TGTGCCAACAGCCCGGCTCGACAGGGGGACCAAGAGACCCAGTACTTC.

With regard to this clonotype: This clone may be a read error of a much larger clone one base away. V gene TRBV7-2 combines with J gene TRBJ2-5; the match to TRBD1 covers 9 bases. The CDR3 is 15 amino acids. Germline CDR1 is SGHTA and CDR2 is FQGNSA. Trimming at V came to 2 bases and at J to 5 bases, leaving 6 bases not matched to a gene. The CDR3 protein is CASSLLTGGVETQYF. The CDR3 DNA is TGTGCCAGCAGCTTATTAACAGGGGGCGTGGAGACCCAGTACTTC. Supplemented by reference TRBV7-2 and TRBJ2-5, the full variable domain reads GAGVSQSPSNKVTEKGKDVELRCDPISGHTALYWYRQSLGQGLEFLIYFQGNSAPDKSGLPSDRFSAERTGGSVSTLTIQRTQQEDSAVYLCASSLLTGGVETQYFGPGTRLLVL.

This chain joins TRBV7-3 and TRBJ2-5; possibly TRBD1 or TRBD2 for D (5 bases each). The CDR3 has 11 residues. V was trimmed by 5 bases and J by 7 bases, leaving 8 bases between them. CDR1 is SGHTA, CDR2 FQGTGA, per germline. The CDR3 coding sequence is TGTGCCAGCAGCGACGGGGCGACCCAGTACTTC. Encoded protein: CASSDGATQYF.

This chain connects TRBV5-1 to TRBJ1-1, with D hard to call. Germline CDR1 is SGHRS and CDR2 is YFSETQ. The CDR3 extends over 12 amino acids. Between the trimmed V and J ends, which lost 4 bases and 8 bases, there was a span of 12 bases. As DNA, the CDR3 is TGCGCCAGCAGCCCTGGAGCGCAAGAAGCTTTCTTT. Amino acids: CASSPGAQEAFF.

This clonotype has only a few counts. This clone may be a read error of a much larger clone one base away. The V call is TRBV27, the J call TRBJ2-5, with D possibly matching TRBD1 (6 bases). Trimming shortened V by 6 bases and J by 5 bases, and 13 bases separated the two germline ends. The CDR3 length is 13 residues. The V gene's germline CDR1 is MNHEY and CDR2 SMNVEV (reference sequence). CDR3 coding DNA: TGTGCCAGCAGGGGGGCTTATGGGGAGACCCAGTACTTC. This encodes CASRGAYGETQYF.

Concerning this clonotype: A much larger clone is a single base away; this may be a read error. The genes are TRBV29-1 and TRBJ2-1, with a possible D match to TRBD2 (6 bases). The length of the CDR3 is 15 residues. CDR1 is SQVTM and CDR2 is ANQGSEA in the germline V gene. CDR3 coding DNA: TGCTGCGCGACTCCTAGCGACGGCGCCTACAATGAGCAGTTCTTC. As protein: CCATPSDGAYNEQFF.

The table lists this clonotype with many counts. The chain recombines TRBV27 with TRBJ1-1; 7 bases agree with TRBD1. V trimming: 5 bases; J trimming: 0 bases; junction bases outside the gene matches: 6. CDR1 and CDR2 from the germline V gene are MNHEY and SMNVEV (reference sequence). This CDR3 is built from 15 residues. The CDR3 spells CASSPRQGVNTEAFF. The CDR3 DNA reads as TGTGCCAGCAGTCCTCGACAGGGCGTGAACACTGAAGCTTTCTTT.

There are many counts of this clonotype. V and J are TRBV27 and TRBJ2-7; weak D call: TRBD2 (6 bases). The V and J ends lost 3 bases and 4 bases respectively, with 10 bases between them. Germline CDR1 is MNHEY and CDR2 is SMNVEV (reference sequence). CDR3 length: 13 amino acids. The CDR3 DNA reads as TGTGCCAGCAGTTTGGGCGGGAAGTACGAGCAGTACTTC. Protein product: CASSLGGKYEQYF.

This clonotype was detected many times. The gene calls are TRBV27 and TRBJ2-1; D not resolved. V gave up 2 bases and J gave up 9 bases, with 5 bases separating them. Germline assignment: CDR1 MNHEY and CDR2 SMNVEV (reference sequence). The CDR3 length is 11 residues. The CDR3 protein is CASSLGLEQFF. CDR3 nucleotide sequence: TGTGCCAGCAGTTTAGGGCTTGAGCAGTTCTTC.

The chain is built from TRBV12-3 or TRBV12-4 and TRBJ2-3; D is tentatively TRBD1 or TRBD2 (5 bases each). The CDR3 consists of 12 residues. V dropped 5 bases and J dropped 6 bases, with 9 bases sitting between them. The chain's CDR3 is CASSPGTDTQYF. The CDR3 DNA sequence: TGTGCCAGCAGTCCGGGGACGGATACGCAGTATTTT.

On this clonotype: This clone may be a read error of a much larger clone one base away. This sequence joins TRBV4-2 and TRBJ2-2; D possibly corresponds to TRBD1 (6 bases). Deletions cut 7 bases from V and 3 bases from J, with 15 bases between. This CDR3 contains 15 residues. Germline V gene sequence: CDR1 LGHNA, CDR2 YNFKEQ. The CDR3 bases are TGTGCCAGCAACCTCCGGGACACCTACACCGGGGAGCTGTTTTTT. This translates into CASNLRDTYTGELFF.

This chain links TRBV7-8 with TRBJ1-5; D gene uncertain. The CDR3 runs 13 residues. The germline V gene encodes CDR1 SGHVS and CDR2 FQNEAQ. V was clipped by 5 bases and J by 2 bases, with 7 bases between them. CDR3 bases: TGTGCCAGCAGCAGTTGGGGCAATCAGCCCCAGCATTTT. It translates to CASSSWGNQPQHF.

This clonotype was observed a few times. The rearrangement uses TRBV7-6 and TRBJ2-3; the D is unclear. This CDR3 has 14 amino acids. The ends were cut back, 1 base at V and 2 bases at J, with 7 bases in the middle. Per germline, CDR1 SGHVS and CDR2 FNYEAQ. The CDR3 here is CASSLEVPTDTQYF. The CDR3 coding sequence is TGTGCCAGCAGCTTAGAGGTTCCCACAGATACGCAGTATTTT.

The V and J genes are TRBV28 and TRBJ2-7; 9 bases line up with TRBD2. Unmatched junction bases numbered 6, after V lost 6 bases and J lost 0 bases. Looked up from germline, CDR1 is MDHEN and CDR2 is SYDVKM. CDR3 length: 15 residues. This CDR3 is CASRLSGGSSYEQYF. CDR3 DNA sequence: TGTGCCAGCAGGCTAAGCGGGGGGAGCTCCTACGAGCAGTACTTC. Using reference TRBV28 and TRBJ2-7 for the parts outside the CDR3, the full variable domain is DVKVTQSSRYLVKRTGEKVFLECVQDMDHENMFWYRQDPGLGLRLIYFSYDVKMKEKGDIPEGYSVSREKKERFSLILESASTNQTSMYLCASRLSGGSSYEQYFGPGTRLTVT.

This clonotype showed up many times. The rearrangement uses TRBV7-6 and TRBJ2-3, with D maybe TRBD2 (6 bases). This CDR3 contains 15 residues. CDR1 and CDR2 from the germline V gene are SGHVS and FNYEAQ. The V and J ends lost 0 bases and 2 bases respectively, with 9 bases between them. The CDR3 is CASSLASGFTDTQYF. CDR3 in DNA: TGTGCCAGCAGCTTAGCTAGCGGATTCACAGATACGCAGTATTTT.

The rearrangement uses TRBV29-1 and TRBJ2-2; TRBD1 might be the D (6 bases). The CDR3 totals 15 residues. CDR1 and CDR2 from the germline V gene are SQVTM and ANQGSEA. Trimming pared 3 bases from V and 0 bases from J, leaving 11 bases between. The CDR3 DNA sequence: TGCAGCGTTGAGGGGGCGGGCGCGAACACCGGGGAGCTGTTTTTT. This codes for CSVEGAGANTGELFF.

The table lists this clonotype with many counts. CDR3 coding DNA: TGTGCCAGCAGCGAGACTAGCGGTCTGATGTACGAGCAGTACTTC. Its translation: CASSETSGLMYEQYF. The gene calls are TRBV9 and TRBJ2-7; 9 bases fit TRBD2. CDR1 is SGDLS, CDR2 YYNGEE, per germline. The CDR3 length is 15 residues. V trimming: 3 bases; J trimming: 4 bases; junction bases outside the gene matches: 8.

This clonotype was detected a few times. The chain employs TRBV6-5 and TRBJ2-2; possibly TRBD1 for D (6 bases). Germline CDR1 is MNHEY and CDR2 is SVGAGI. The V gene lost 2 bases and the J gene lost 1 base, with 11 bases spanning the gap. CDR3 length equals 16 residues. The CDR3 sequence: CASSYRRGGNTGELFF. The CDR3 DNA reads TGTGCCAGCAGTTACAGGAGAGGGGGGAACACCGGGGAGCTGTTTTTT.

This clonotype occurred many times. The chain couples TRBV2 to TRBJ1-1; 9 nucleotides align to TRBD1. The V segment lost 7 bases and the J segment 5 bases; nucleotides outside the gene matches: 8. CDR3 length: 14 amino acids. CDR1 SNHLY and CDR2 FYNNEI come from the germline V gene. The CDR3 spells CASTEGQGSTEAFF. The CDR3 DNA reads as TGTGCCAGCACCGAGGGACAGGGATCGACTGAAGCTTTCTTT. The full variable domain, rest sourced from reference TRBV2 and TRBJ1-1, is EPEVTQTPSHQVTQMGQEVILRCVPISNHLYFYWYRQILGQKVEFLVSFYNNEISEKSEIFDDQFSVERPDGSNFTLKIRSTKLEDSAMYFCASTEGQGSTEAFFGQGTRLTVV.

This clonotype was seen ten or more times. The chain uses TRBV6-5 and TRBJ2-7, with 8 bases aligning to TRBD2. The CDR3 sequence is 14 residues long. Trimming removed 0 bases from V and 7 bases from J; junction bases left unmatched: 5. Germline V lookup: CDR1 MNHEY, CDR2 SVGAGI. The CDR3 protein is CASSYSSGSREQYF. Written as DNA, the CDR3 is TGTGCCAGCAGTTACTCAAGCGGGAGCAGAGAGCAGTACTTC.